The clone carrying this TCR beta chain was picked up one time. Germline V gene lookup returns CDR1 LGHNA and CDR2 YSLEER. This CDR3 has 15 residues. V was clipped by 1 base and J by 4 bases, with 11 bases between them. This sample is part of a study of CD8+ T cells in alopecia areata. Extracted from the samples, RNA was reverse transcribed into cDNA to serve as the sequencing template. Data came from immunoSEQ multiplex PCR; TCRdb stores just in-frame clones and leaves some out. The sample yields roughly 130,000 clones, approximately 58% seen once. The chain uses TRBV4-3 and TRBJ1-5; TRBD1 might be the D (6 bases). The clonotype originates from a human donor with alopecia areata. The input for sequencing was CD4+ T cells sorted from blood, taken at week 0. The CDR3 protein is CASSQGTEENQPQHF. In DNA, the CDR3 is TGCGCCAGCAGCCAAGGGACAGAAGAGAATCAGCCCCAGCATTTT.